These T cell receptor beta chains were read from a single sample in a study of graft-versus-host responses after intestinal transplantation. Sequenced by immunoSEQ multiplex PCR; TCRdb stores in-frame clones only, minus some. The table lists about 100,000 clones, about 90% of them singletons. Their antigen targets remain unknown. Specimen: unstimulated CD4+ T cells sorted from spleen or lymph node cells, collected before transplant. These receptors were taken from a human donor who was the organ donor for an intestinal transplant. The CDR3 runs from the conserved cysteine through the conserved F or W. Each record gives: CDR3 protein, CDR3 DNA, D gene, V gene, J gene, clone size. D genes are given only for firm matches. Some rows have no size entry. The others give once, few or many, or a class for an expanded clone.

CDR3 protein: CASSTWRVGAIYEQYF
CDR3 DNA: TGTGCCAGCAGCACCTGGAGGGTAGGGGCGATTTACGAGCAGTACTTC
D gene: -
V gene: TRBV11-2
J gene: TRBJ2-7
clone size: -

CDR3 protein: CASSLWGPSSYEQYF
CDR3 DNA: TGTGCCAGCAGTTTATGGGGCCCCAGCTCCTACGAGCAGTACTTC
D gene: -
V gene: TRBV28
J gene: TRBJ2-7
clone size: -

CDR3 protein: CASSLSGDRVYTEAFF
CDR3 DNA: TGTGCCAGCAGCTTGTCTGGGGACAGGGTTTACACTGAAGCTTTCTTT
D gene: TRBD1
V gene: TRBV5-4
J gene: TRBJ1-1
clone size: -

CDR3 protein: CASSIGGQYQETQYF
CDR3 DNA: TGTGCCAGTAGTATAGGAGGACAGTACCAAGAGACCCAGTACTTC
D gene: -
V gene: TRBV19
J gene: TRBJ2-5
clone size: once

CDR3 protein: CASSLGTGGHTF
CDR3 DNA: TGTGCCAGTAGTCTCGGGACAGGGGGCCACACCTTC
D gene: TRBD1
V gene: TRBV19
J gene: TRBJ1-2
clone size: -

CDR3 protein: CASSFTVRGAQPQHF
CDR3 DNA: TGTGCCAGCAGTTTCACGGTCAGGGGAGCTCAGCCCCAGCATTTT
D gene: -
V gene: TRBV28
J gene: TRBJ1-5
clone size: -

CDR3 protein: CASSRDTLQRTQYF
CDR3 DNA: TGCGCCAGCAGCCGGGACACCCTTCAGCGGACCCAGTACTTC
D gene: -
V gene: TRBV10-1
J gene: TRBJ2-5
clone size: -

CDR3 protein: CASSRTGGSTGELFF
CDR3 DNA: TGTGCCAGCAGCCGCACGGGGGGGAGCACCGGGGAGCTGTTTTTT
D gene: TRBD2
V gene: TRBV4-2
J gene: TRBJ2-2
clone size: -

CDR3 protein: CASSYSNLGDTQYF
CDR3 DNA: TGTGCCAGCAGTTACTCGAATCTGGGGGATACGCAGTATTTT
D gene: -
V gene: TRBV6-5
J gene: TRBJ2-3
clone size: -

CDR3 protein: CASSRFQGKGKGNTIYF
CDR3 DNA: TGCGCCAGCAGTCGCTTCCAGGGGAAGGGGAAAGGAAACACCATATATTTT
D gene: -
V gene: TRBV5-1
J gene: TRBJ1-3
clone size: -

CDR3 protein: CASSDSTNSPLHF
CDR3 DNA: TGTGCCAGCAGTGACTCGACAAATTCACCCCTCCACTTT
D gene: -
V gene: TRBV6-4
J gene: TRBJ1-6
clone size: few

CDR3 protein: CAGSSPQGGDYGYTF
CDR3 DNA: TGTGCCGGTAGTTCCCCCCAGGGAGGTGACTATGGCTACACCTTC
D gene: -
V gene: TRBV19
J gene: TRBJ1-2
clone size: -

CDR3 protein: CASSLDTSDDTQYF
CDR3 DNA: TGCGCCAGCAGCTTAGATACTAGCGATGATACGCAGTATTTT
D gene: TRBD2
V gene: TRBV5-1
J gene: TRBJ2-3
clone size: -

CDR3 protein: CSVGGTPTYEQYF
CDR3 DNA: TGCAGCGTTGGTGGGACACCCACCTACGAGCAGTACTTC
D gene: -
V gene: TRBV29-1
J gene: TRBJ2-7
clone size: -

CDR3 protein: CAWSGGQRAETQYF
CDR3 DNA: TGTGCCTGGAGTGGGGGGCAGCGGGCAGAGACCCAGTACTTC
D gene: -
V gene: TRBV30
J gene: TRBJ2-5
clone size: -

CDR3 protein: CASSYVGGASEQYF
CDR3 DNA: TGTGCCAGCAGCTACGTCGGGGGGGCCTCCGAGCAGTACTTC
D gene: TRBD2
V gene: TRBV7-8
J gene: TRBJ2-7
clone size: -

CDR3 protein: CAIMRSSKNTEAFF
CDR3 DNA: TGTGCCATCATGAGGTCCAGCAAGAACACTGAAGCTTTCTTT
D gene: -
V gene: TRBV10-3
J gene: TRBJ1-1
clone size: once

CDR3 protein: CASSPLGGGDTQYF
CDR3 DNA: TGTGCCAGCAGCCCCTTGGGGGGGGGAGATACGCAGTATTTT
D gene: TRBD2
V gene: TRBV9
J gene: TRBJ2-3
clone size: -

CDR3 protein: CASSWSRDQPQHF
CDR3 DNA: TGTGCCAGCAGCTGGTCCCGGGATCAGCCCCAGCATTTT
D gene: -
V gene: TRBV5-5
J gene: TRBJ1-5
clone size: -

CDR3 protein: CASSKQETQYF
CDR3 DNA: TGTGCCAGCAGTAAACAAGAGACCCAGTACTTC
D gene: -
V gene: TRBV6-6
J gene: TRBJ2-5
clone size: -

CDR3 protein: CASSLTGGPDTQYF
CDR3 DNA: TGTGCCAGCAGCTTGACAGGGGGCCCAGATACGCAGTATTTT
D gene: TRBD1
V gene: TRBV7-9
J gene: TRBJ2-3
clone size: -

CDR3 protein: CASSEQNTEAFF
CDR3 DNA: TGTGCCAGCAGTGAACAGAACACTGAAGCTTTCTTT
D gene: -
V gene: TRBV6-5
J gene: TRBJ1-1
clone size: -

CDR3 protein: CASSDQTSGGITDTQYF
CDR3 DNA: TGTGCCAGCAGTGATCAGACTAGCGGGGGTATCACAGATACGCAGTATTTT
D gene: TRBD2
V gene: TRBV6-1
J gene: TRBJ2-3
clone size: -

CDR3 protein: CASSTWTGVANVLTF
CDR3 DNA: TGTGCCAGCAGCACTTGGACAGGGGTGGCCAACGTCCTGACTTTC
D gene: TRBD1
V gene: TRBV2
J gene: TRBJ2-6
clone size: -

CDR3 protein: CASSPNGETQYF
CDR3 DNA: TGTGCCAGCTCACCAAATGGAGAGACCCAGTACTTC
D gene: -
V gene: TRBV18
J gene: TRBJ2-5
clone size: -

CDR3 protein: CASSQPGTGLSPLHF
CDR3 DNA: TGTGCCAGCAGCCAGCCCGGGACAGGGTTATCACCCCTCCACTTT
D gene: TRBD1
V gene: TRBV14
J gene: TRBJ1-6
clone size: -

CDR3 protein: CASSQGQGRSLLNTEAFF
CDR3 DNA: TGCGCCAGCAGCCAAGGACAGGGCCGTTCCCTGCTGAACACTGAAGCTTTCTTT
D gene: TRBD1
V gene: TRBV4-1
J gene: TRBJ1-1
clone size: -

CDR3 protein: CASSLGVGGQETQYF
CDR3 DNA: TGTGCCAGCAGCTTAGGGGTCGGAGGGCAGGAGACCCAGTACTTC
D gene: -
V gene: TRBV7-9
J gene: TRBJ2-5
clone size: -

CDR3 protein: CASSSGLGTNSPLHF
CDR3 DNA: TGTGCCAGCAGCTCGGGCCTGGGGACGAATTCACCCCTCCACTTT
D gene: -
V gene: TRBV5-4
J gene: TRBJ1-6
clone size: -

CDR3 protein: CATSGGVTYNEQFF
CDR3 DNA: TGCGCCACCTCGGGGGGGGTTACCTACAATGAGCAGTTCTTC
D gene: TRBD2
V gene: TRBV5-1
J gene: TRBJ2-1
clone size: once

CDR3 protein: CASTKQGRDTQYF
CDR3 DNA: TGTGCCAGCACCAAGCAAGGGAGGGATACGCAGTATTTT
D gene: -
V gene: TRBV28
J gene: TRBJ2-3
clone size: -

CDR3 protein: CASSAGLITDTQYF
CDR3 DNA: TGTGCCAGCAGCGCGGGCCTAATAACAGATACGCAGTATTTT
D gene: -
V gene: TRBV5-6
J gene: TRBJ2-3
clone size: -

CDR3 protein: CASSYSRKNTEAFF
CDR3 DNA: TGTGCCAGCAGTTACTCGAGAAAGAACACTGAAGCTTTCTTT
D gene: -
V gene: TRBV6-5
J gene: TRBJ1-1
clone size: -

CDR3 protein: CAWSVAYGYTF
CDR3 DNA: TGTGCCTGGAGTGTAGCTTATGGCTACACCTTC
D gene: -
V gene: TRBV30
J gene: TRBJ1-2
clone size: -

CDR3 protein: CASSFRHKTVSGNTIYF
CDR3 DNA: TGTGCCAGCAGTTTCAGGCATAAGACAGTCTCTGGAAACACCATATATTTT
D gene: -
V gene: TRBV28
J gene: TRBJ1-3
clone size: -

CDR3 protein: CATIGTGYNEQYF
CDR3 DNA: TGCGCCACCATCGGGACAGGGTATAACGAGCAGTACTTC
D gene: TRBD1
V gene: TRBV10-2
J gene: TRBJ2-7
clone size: -

CDR3 protein: CASSLELRLAGVYTDTQYF
CDR3 DNA: TGCGCCAGCAGCTTGGAGTTGAGGCTAGCGGGGGTCTACACAGATACGCAGTATTTT
D gene: TRBD2
V gene: TRBV5-1
J gene: TRBJ2-3
clone size: -

CDR3 protein: CASSAGTELEAFF
CDR3 DNA: TGTGCCAGCAGTGCCGGGACAGAACTCGAAGCTTTCTTT
D gene: TRBD1
V gene: TRBV6-1
J gene: TRBJ1-1
clone size: -

CDR3 protein: CASSTQGSGNTIYF
CDR3 DNA: TGTGCCAGTAGTACACAGGGGTCTGGAAACACCATATATTTT
D gene: TRBD1
V gene: TRBV19
J gene: TRBJ1-3
clone size: -

CDR3 protein: CASRGTVNEQFF
CDR3 DNA: TGTGCCAGCAGGGGGACTGTCAATGAGCAGTTCTTC
D gene: -
V gene: TRBV7-9
J gene: TRBJ2-1
clone size: -